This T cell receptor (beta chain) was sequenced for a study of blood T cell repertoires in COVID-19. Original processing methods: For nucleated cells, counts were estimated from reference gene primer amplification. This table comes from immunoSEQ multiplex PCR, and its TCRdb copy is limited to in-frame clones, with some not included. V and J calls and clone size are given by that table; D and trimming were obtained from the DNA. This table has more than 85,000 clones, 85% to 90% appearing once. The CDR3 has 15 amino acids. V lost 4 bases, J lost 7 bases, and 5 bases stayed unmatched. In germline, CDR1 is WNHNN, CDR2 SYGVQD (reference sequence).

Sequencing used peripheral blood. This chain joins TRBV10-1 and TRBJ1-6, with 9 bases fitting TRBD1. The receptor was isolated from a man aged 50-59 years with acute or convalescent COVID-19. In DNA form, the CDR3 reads TGCGCCAGCAGTGCGGGACAGGGACCCAATTCACCCCTCCACTTT. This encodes CASSAGQGPNSPLHF.